What follows describes a single T cell receptor (beta chain). The antigen is undetermined. At one end, the junction sequence differs from germline, possibly due to a read error. The sample originates from a study of cytomegalovirus exposure and HLA in healthy donors. PCR employed 60 Vbeta and 13 Jbeta primers. Repertoires were generated with immunoSEQ multiplex PCR, while TCRdb's copy carries only in-frame clones and drops some. The profile shows some 120,000 clones, 80% of them singletons. Study conclusions and caveats: Fewer N-insertions than the approximately 680-donor mean were reportedly shown by an Asian-associated ancestry cluster in a later analysis.

Per the germline V gene, CDR1 is SGHVS and CDR2 is FQNEAQ. The CDR3 consists of 14 residues. The gene calls are TRBV7-8 and TRBJ2-7; 8 nucleotides match TRBD1. Sequencing was performed on PBMCs. The source of this sequence is a man between 25 and 39 years old in good health and CMV-seronegative. CDR3 sequence (DNA): TGTGCCAGCGGCTTACAGGGGGGCAACTACGAGCAGTACTTC. Residues: CASGLQGGNYEQYF.